This TCR beta chain appears in the sequencing data of a study of radiotherapy plus CTLA-4 blockade in lung cancer. The assay was immunoSEQ multiplex PCR, and TCRdb's table has in-frame clones only and misses some. The table records 25,000 to 35,000 clones, over 75% of them present only once. This TCR came from a human donor with non-small cell lung cancer that progressed on radiotherapy plus ipilimumab. The starting material was peripheral blood, obtained from a patient treated with radiotherapy plus ipilimumab.

CDR3 amino acids: CASSAAYRDNTIYF. The CDR3 bases are TGTGCCAGCAGCGCTGCCTACAGGGACAACACCATATATTTT. The chain couples TRBV6-5 to TRBJ1-3; a weak D match, TRBD1 (6 bases). The germline V gene has CDR1 MNHEY and CDR2 SVGAGI. The CDR3 runs 14 residues. Deletions cut 6 bases from V and 7 bases from J, with 16 bases between.